This TCR beta chain came from a study of T cell repertoires in breast cancer. Study-level information: Tumors, lymph nodes and blood came from breast cancer patients, plus healthy blood. Samples averaged around 500,000 sequences and around 9.5 reads per cell. Study results and caveats: Singleton TCRs were discarded and only part of each tumor was sampled. Possibly tumor-specific: roughly 18 TCR pairs in seven or more tumors, rare in control blood.

An expanded emulsion RT-PCR with primers for all TCR V genes paired CD8+ T cell chains. The germline V gene has CDR1 MNHEY and CDR2 SMNVEV (reference sequence). V was clipped by 7 bases and J by 4 bases, with 12 bases between them. This CDR3 spans 13 amino acids. A second nested PCR with blocking oligonucleotides suppressed unpaired genes. TCRdb re-analysed the emulsion pairing reads in MiXCR, keeping a single row per CDR3 protein. There are about 40,000 distinct CDR3 sequences in the sample; 45% occur only once, and around three fifths lies in the top ten. As to this clonotype: Antigen specificity is unknown.

The clonotype originates from a pool of human donors with breast cancer or a healthy control (not recorded which). Source material: CD8+ T cells. This chain links TRBV27 with TRBJ2-3; D may be TRBD2 (5 bases). Here the CDR3 reads CASNAGNPDTQYF. For the CDR3, the DNA is TGTGCCAGCAATGCGGGCAACCCAGATACGCAGTATTTT.